The present TCR beta chain was sequenced within a study of OX40 agonist ivuxolimab in advanced cancers. Background for the entire study: Ivuxolimab, which targeted the costimulatory receptor OX40 (CD134), was an agonistic, fully human IgG2 monoclonal antibody. Of the roughly 51 patients in dose escalation, about 20 had hepatocellular carcinoma, about 15 had melanoma, 9 had renal cell carcinoma and 9 had head and neck cancer. Partial responses were achieved by three dose-escalation patients, of whom one had hepatocellular carcinoma and two had cutaneous melanoma. The paper covers the monotherapy dose-escalation part of the phase I ivuxolimab trial, which included N ≈ 50 patients. Patients were allowed to have had prior anti-PD-1, anti-PD-L1 or anti-CTLA-4 therapy, and roughly two fifths of the dose-escalation patients had been treated with checkpoint inhibitors. Intravenous ivuxolimab was administered to patients every 2 weeks at six dose levels: 0.01, 0.1, 0.3, 1.5, 3 and 10 mg/kg. A male proportion of roughly 80% and a mean age of approximately 61 years, ranging from 23 to 79, were recorded for the dose-escalation cohort. The purpose of peripheral TCRbeta sequencing was to test whether ivuxolimab changed TCR sequence diversity and led to clonal T-cell expansion. What the research found in general, with its limitations: Low levels of normalized T-cell clonal expansion were also seen in some patients who did not respond. After ivuxolimab, expanded clones were on average more numerous among CD8+ T cells than among CD4+ T cells. In the 0.1-3.0 mg/kg groups, partial responders had among the lowest normalized peripheral clonal expansion, particularly in CD8+ T cells. At doses of 0.1 to 3.0 mg/kg, clonal expansion of both CD4+ and CD8+ T cells in blood was seen between baseline and week 6. The antigen specificity of the peripheral T cells that underwent clonal expansion was not determined.

Counted from cysteine to phenylalanine, this CDR3 has 15 amino acids. The sequence is cut down to CDR3 DNA, 45 bases in frame from base 1. Trimming costs V 0 bases and J 0 bases, and their ends lie 7 bases apart. CDR1 and CDR2, per the germline V gene, are SGDLS and YYNGEE. Patients with autoimmune disease history or receiving systemic immunosuppression were excluded from the trial. Peripheral blood for TCR sequencing was collected from all dose cohorts at baseline, on cycle 4 day 1, and on cycle 7 day 1. The samples were taken from a phase I, first-in-human, multicenter, open-label dose-escalation trial of ivuxolimab. Adults with locally advanced or metastatic head and neck squamous cell, hepatocellular, melanoma or renal cell carcinoma were enrolled in the trial. Before TCR sequencing, CD4+ and CD8+ T cells were separately sorted from peripheral blood. Genomic DNA was extracted from sorted cells for sequencing of the TCRbeta CDR3 region. TCRbeta CDR3 regions were sequenced using the immunoSEQ Assay. This immuneACCESS table, as held by TCRdb, lists in-frame sequences with V and J called but not all clones. Of the missing ones, under half trace to an unresolved V gene in checked studies; the others have no known cause. The sample table records around 70,000 clones; 75% to 95% of these occur just once. More than 4.5% of the sample belongs to the ten largest clones.

Comment on this clone: There is no known antigen for this receptor. Per-nucleotide qualities are absent, and no much larger clonotype sits a single base away. Other nucleotide sequences in the sample specify the same CDR3.

This sample comprised CD4+ or CD8+ T cells sorted from blood, obtained in a trial of the OX40 agonist ivuxolimab. The sequence is built from TRBV9 and TRBJ2-1; confidence is insufficient to name the D gene. The clonotype comes from an adult with an advanced solid tumor such as melanoma, head and neck, liver or kidney cancer. The DNA sequence follows: TGTGCCAGCAGCGTAGAGGCGGACTCCTACAATGAGCAGTTCTTC. It encodes CASSVEADSYNEQFF.